These 23 T cell receptor beta chains were sequenced from one sample in a study of T cell repertoires in cytomegalovirus infection. TCRdb reprocessed the reads with MiXCR, giving one entry per CDR3 protein. The data contain 250,000 or so distinct CDR3 sequences, roughly 12% of them singletons. Sequencing was carried out using PBMCs. These receptors were taken from a human donor in good health (CMV status not recorded). Some clones in this sample may be carry-over from other donors' samples.

This clonotype ranks as medium-sized (0.01 to 0.1%). The genes are TRBV7-2 and TRBJ2-2, with 8 bases fitting TRBD2. CDR1 and CDR2 from the germline V gene are SGHTA and FQGNSA. V gave up 1 base and J gave up 4 bases; unmatched junction bases: 8. The CDR3 is 17 residues long. The DNA for the CDR3 is TGTGCCAGCAGCTTAGAGTCGGGGGGGCGAAGCACCGGGGAGCTGTTTTTT. Its protein is CASSLESGGRSTGELFF.

Ten or more counts support this clonotype. The rearrangement uses TRBV28 and TRBJ2-2; D could derive from TRBD1 or TRBD2 (5 bases each). The CDR3 runs to 14 residues. Trimming removed 11 bases from V and 3 bases from J, with 16 bases in between. Germline assignment: CDR1 MDHEN and CDR2 SYDVKM. The CDR3, as DNA: TGTGCCGGGGGACCGACGCACCACACCGGGGAGCTGTTTTTT. Translated, it gives CAGGPTHHTGELFF.

This clonotype occurred many times. The chain links TRBV7-2 to TRBJ2-7, with 8 nucleotides matching TRBD1. The CDR3 is 14 amino acids. The germline gives CDR1 SGHTA, CDR2 FQGNSA. J lost 5 bases, V lost 5 bases, and 8 bases had no gene match. CDR3 in DNA: TGTGCCAGCAGCCCCGGGACAGGTCCCCACGAGCAGTACTTC. This translates into CASSPGTGPHEQYF.

In its sample, this clonotype was seen many times. J is TRBJ1-4 and V is TRBV2; no firm D call. There are 14 residues in the CDR3. Germline CDR1 and CDR2: SNHLY and FYNNEI. Trimming took 4 bases from V and 8 from J, leaving 14 bases between them. DNA of the CDR3: TGTGCCAGCAGTGGCACTACAGCGGGCGAAAAACTGTTTTTT. Translation: CASSGTTAGEKLFF.

This clonotype was detected ten times or more. The rearrangement joins TRBV28 to TRBJ2-7; no reliable D call. Germline V lookup: CDR1 MDHEN, CDR2 SYDVKM. The CDR3 is 10 amino acids. V lost 8 bases and J 5 bases, leaving 7 bases between the germline ends. CDR3 nucleotide sequence: TGTGCCAGCCGTCGCCACGAGCAGTACTTC. Its protein is CASRRHEQYF.

This chain uses TRBV14 with TRBJ2-5, with 7 bases that match TRBD2. Germline lookup yields CDR1 SGHDN and CDR2 FVKESK. The length of the CDR3 is 16 residues. The ends lost 4 bases at V and 5 bases at J; junction bases unmatched: 13. Here the CDR3 DNA reads TGTGCCAGCAGCCCGAGAGCGGGAAGGCCGGGCGAGACCCAGTACTTC. This gives the protein CASSPRAGRPGETQYF.

This clonotype was seen at least ten times. V and J are TRBV6-2 or TRBV6-3 and TRBJ2-1; D call uncertain. Germline V CDR1 and CDR2: MNHEY, SVGEGT. The CDR3 is made up of 13 amino acids. Trimming pared 3 bases from V and 8 bases from J, leaving 11 bases between. CDR3 coding DNA: TGTGCCAGCAGTTATGGAATACCCGATGAGCAGTTCTTC. Translating gives CASSYGIPDEQFF.

The sample holds many counts of this clonotype. V gene TRBV5-5 combines with J gene TRBJ2-3; 8 nucleotides line up with TRBD2. The CDR3 spans 17 residues. Losses at the gene ends were 0 bases for V and 4 bases for J; bases not matched to a gene: 10. The germline gives CDR1 SGHKS, CDR2 YYEKEE (reference sequence). The CDR3 nucleotides read TGTGCCAGCAGCTTGGCCCCCGGGAGGGCCGTCGCAGATACGCAGTATTTT. This translates into CASSLAPGRAVADTQYF.

Details on this clonotype: Being one base from a much bigger clone, this may be a read error. This sequence joins TRBV7-6 and TRBJ2-1; D ambiguous. The CDR3 has 14 amino acids. Germline V gene sequence: CDR1 SGHVS, CDR2 FNYEAQ. CDR3 protein: CDSSFYPSWDEQFF. The CDR3, as DNA: TGTGACAGCAGCTTTTACCCCTCCTGGGATGAGCAGTTCTTC.

The chain recombines TRBV19 with TRBJ1-1; maybe TRBD1 (5 bases). The germline V gene encodes CDR1 LNHDA and CDR2 SQIVND (reference sequence). The CDR3 totals 13 residues. V lost 4 bases and J 8 bases, leaving 14 bases between the germline ends. This CDR3 reads CASSTGHLREAFF. The CDR3 DNA reads TGTGCCAGTAGTACCGGACACCTTAGGGAAGCTTTCTTT.

This clonotype was detected many times. This chain links TRBV4-3 with TRBJ1-4; D might be TRBD1 (5 bases). Germline V CDR1 and CDR2: LGHNA, YSLEER. CDR3 length: 15 amino acids. V was clipped by 3 bases and J by 3 bases, with 11 bases between them. The CDR3 DNA sequence: TGCGCCAGCAGCCAGGAAACAGGCTCTAATGAAAAACTGTTTTTT. Translated: CASSQETGSNEKLFF.

The chain couples TRBV2 to TRBJ1-1; D not certain. V shed 2 bases and J shed 0 bases, with 7 bases lying between them. Germline V gene lookup returns CDR1 SNHLY and CDR2 FYNNEI. The CDR3 is 14 residues long. CDR3 residues: CASSENSMNTEAFF. As DNA, the CDR3 is TGTGCCAGCAGTGAAAACAGCATGAACACTGAAGCTTTCTTT.

The gene calls are TRBV3-1 and TRBJ1-2; D unclear. The germline gives CDR1 LGHDT, CDR2 YNNKEL (reference sequence). This CDR3 is built from 15 residues. V shed 5 bases and J shed 0 bases, with 13 bases lying between them. The CDR3 DNA sequence: TGTGCCAGCAGCTCTTGGGGAAAGACTAACTATGGCTACACCTTC. It codes for CASSSWGKTNYGYTF.

The rearrangement uses TRBV2 and TRBJ1-3; no reliable D call. In germline, CDR1 is SNHLY, CDR2 FYNNEI. The V and J ends lost 6 bases and 4 bases respectively, with 19 bases between them. The CDR3 has 16 residues. The chain's CDR3 is CASSLGAPPIGNTIYF. The DNA of the CDR3 is TGTGCCAGCAGCCTAGGAGCTCCCCCGATAGGAAACACCATATATTTT.

This clonotype was seen at least ten times. As DNA, the CDR3 is TGTGCCAGCAGCACTAAGACAGGGGGCGGAGAAGCTTTCTTT. Translation gives CASSTKTGGGEAFF. The chain combines TRBV7-2 with TRBJ1-1; 10 nucleotides line up with TRBD1. This CDR3 region has 14 residues. V lost 5 bases and J lost 8; bases outside the gene matches: 8. CDR1 and CDR2 from the germline V gene are SGHTA and FQGNSA.

In this sample, this clonotype turned up a few times. The chain has TRBV7-3 and TRBJ2-7, with 9 nucleotides matching TRBD1. The CDR3 runs to 16 residues. CDR1 and CDR2 from the germline V gene are SGHTA and FQGTGA. Trimming removed 1 base from V and 5 bases from J; junction bases left unmatched: 9. In DNA form, the CDR3 reads TGTGCCAGCAGCTTAAACCCCGGGACAGGGAAACACGAGCAGTACTTC. Residues: CASSLNPGTGKHEQYF.

This clonotype has just a few counts. The chain has TRBV28 and TRBJ2-3; 10 bases line up with TRBD2. The CDR3 runs 17 residues. Germline V lookup: CDR1 MDHEN, CDR2 SYDVKM. The trim removed 10 bases at V and 1 base at J, leaving 14 bases unmatched. The CDR3 sequence: CATGGQRGGLGTDTQYF. The CDR3 bases are TGTGCCACCGGAGGCCAGCGGGGGGGCCTTGGCACAGATACGCAGTATTTT. The full variable domain, in which reference TRBV28 and TRBJ2-3 provide the parts outside the CDR3, is DVKVTQSSRYLVKRTGEKVFLECVQDMDHENMFWYRQDPGLGLRLIYFSYDVKMKEKGDIPEGYSVSREKKERFSLILESASTNQTSMYLCATGGQRGGLGTDTQYFGPGTRLTVL.

This clonotype was counted many times. V is TRBV18 and J is TRBJ2-7; 7 bases are shared with TRBD2. With 2 bases clipped from V and 5 bases from J, the junction kept 9 bases outside the gene matches. Germline CDR1 reads KGHSH; CDR2 reads LQKENI. The length of the CDR3 is 15 residues. CDR3 sequence: CASSPDGGIRDEQYF. CDR3 coding DNA: TGTGCCAGCTCACCAGACGGGGGGATTAGAGACGAGCAGTACTTC. Looking up the rest from reference TRBV18 and TRBJ2-7 gives the full variable domain: NAGVMQNPRHLVRRRGQEARLRCSPMKGHSHVYWYRQLPEEGLKFMVYLQKENIIDESGMPKERFSAEFPKEGPSILRIQQVVRGDSAAYFCASSPDGGIRDEQYFGPGTRLTVT.

The rearrangement uses TRBV2 and TRBJ2-3, with D possibly being TRBD2 (6 bases). This CDR3 is 14 amino acids long. The V end lost 6 bases, the J end lost 1 base, and 11 bases lay between the germline ends. Germline CDR1 is SNHLY and CDR2 is FYNNEI. This chain's CDR3 is CASRNGGRTDTQYF. The CDR3 DNA sequence: TGTGCCAGCAGGAACGGGGGTCGCACAGATACGCAGTATTTT.

The V gene is TRBV7-3, the J gene TRBJ2-5, with 11 positions matching TRBD2. V lost 1 base, J lost 4 bases, and 5 bases stayed unmatched. Germline V CDR1 and CDR2: SGHTA, FQGTGA. This CDR3 contains 16 residues. The CDR3 bases are TGTGCCAGCAGCTTAAGAACTAGCGGGAGAGGAGAGACCCAGTACTTC. It specifies CASSLRTSGRGETQYF.

The table lists this clonotype with many counts. J is TRBJ2-3 and V is TRBV2, with D perhaps matching TRBD1 (5 bases). The CDR3 totals 16 residues. CDR1 is SNHLY and CDR2 is FYNNEI in the germline V gene. V lost 7 bases and J lost 1, with 18 bases in between. CDR3 sequence reads: CASNKGPLGGTDTQYF. CDR3 coding DNA: TGTGCCAGCAATAAGGGGCCCCTTGGGGGCACAGATACGCAGTATTTT.

This clonotype has a handful of counts. This chain joins TRBV5-1 and TRBJ2-1; D is unclear. The CDR3 has 15 amino acids. The ends were cut back, 5 bases at V and 9 bases at J, with 21 bases in the middle. Per the germline V gene, CDR1 is SGHRS and CDR2 is YFSETQ. CDR3 sequence (DNA): TGCGCCAGCAGTAGACGCGTCCTCGGAATAGCTGAGCAGTTCTTC. Protein sequence: CASSRRVLGIAEQFF.

This clonotype has only a few counts. The chain recombines TRBV5-1 with TRBJ1-4, with D uncertain. This CDR3 comprises 15 residues. Germline lookup yields CDR1 SGHRS and CDR2 YFSETQ. V shed 0 bases and J shed 6 bases, with 12 bases lying between them. The DNA of the CDR3 is TGCGCCAGCAGCTTGGGGCCGGGAATCGATGAAAAACTGTTTTTT. As protein: CASSLGPGIDEKLFF.